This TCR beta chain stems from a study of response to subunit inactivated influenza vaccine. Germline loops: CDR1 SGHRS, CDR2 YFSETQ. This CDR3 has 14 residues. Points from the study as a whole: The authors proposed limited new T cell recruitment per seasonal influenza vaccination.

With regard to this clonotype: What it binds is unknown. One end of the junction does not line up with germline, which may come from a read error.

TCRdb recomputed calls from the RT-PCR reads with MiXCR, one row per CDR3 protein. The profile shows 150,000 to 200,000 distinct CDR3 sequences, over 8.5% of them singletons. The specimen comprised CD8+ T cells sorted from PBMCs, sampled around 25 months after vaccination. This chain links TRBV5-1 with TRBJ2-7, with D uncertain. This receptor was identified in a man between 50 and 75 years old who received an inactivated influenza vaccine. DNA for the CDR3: TGCACCAGCAGCTTGGCCTTCCCCGGTCAGGAGCAGTACTTC. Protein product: CTSSLAFPGQEQYF.